The present T cell receptor (beta chain) was sequenced within a study of metastatic and nonmetastatic thyroid tumors. As for the study in general: Both malignant and benign thyroid patients supplied peripheral blood and tumor or nodule tissue samples, across which the repertoires of these patients were then compared. Study outcomes and limitations: Reported TCR beta diversity, measured in blood and tumor, was significantly higher for malignant thyroid tumors than for benign nodules.

Original methodology: Researchers built a distant-metastasis classifier for papillary thyroid cancer that drew on CDR3 differences across clinicopathological groups. From the PCR reads, TCRdb re-called clones with MiXCR. It is TCRdb's table, rather than the study itself, that gives the V and J calls and clone size. Among more than 9,500 clones listed, around 30% were seen once. The CDR3 has 14 residues. Germline assignment: CDR1 MNHNS and CDR2 SASEGT. This clone occurred a few times. The antigen remains undetermined. A junction boundary mismatches the germline segment, possibly from a read error. Treatment of any kind had been given to no patient before thyroid surgery.

Sample: adjacent normal tissue. The source is a male donor with papillary thyroid cancer or a benign thyroid nodule (not recorded which). Some clones in this sample may be carry-over from other donors' samples. The chain employs TRBV6-1 and TRBJ1-1; 7 positions match TRBD1. The CDR3 spells CVSNPTGFDTEAFF. The DNA of the CDR3 is TGTGTCAGCAATCCGACAGGGTTCGACACTGAAGCTTTCTTT.